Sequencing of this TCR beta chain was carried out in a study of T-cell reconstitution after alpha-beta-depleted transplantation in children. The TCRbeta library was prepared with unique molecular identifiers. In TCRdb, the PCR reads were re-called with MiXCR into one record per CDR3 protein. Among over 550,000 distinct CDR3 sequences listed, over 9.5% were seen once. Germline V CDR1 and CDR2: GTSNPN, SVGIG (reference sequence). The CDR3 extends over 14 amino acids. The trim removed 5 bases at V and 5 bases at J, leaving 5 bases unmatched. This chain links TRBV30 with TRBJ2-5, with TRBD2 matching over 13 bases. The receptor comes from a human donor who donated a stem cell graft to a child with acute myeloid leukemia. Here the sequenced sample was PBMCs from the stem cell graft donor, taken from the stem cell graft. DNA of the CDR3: TGTGCCTGGGGGACTAGCGGGACGCGGGAGACCCAGTACTTC. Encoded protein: CAWGTSGTRETQYF.